The next 18 T cell receptor beta chains were all read from a single sample in a study of cytomegalovirus exposure and HLA in healthy donors. The PCR contained 60 Vbeta and 13 Jbeta primers. Sequencing was performed with immunoSEQ multiplex PCR; in TCRdb, only in-frame clones are kept and a portion is missing. The table has about 100,000 clones, about 74% seen once. Specimen: PBMCs. These receptors were taken from a woman aged 40-49 years in good health and CMV-seropositive.

This clone was detected a few times. V and J are TRBV19 and TRBJ1-5, with TRBD1 as a possible D gene (6 bases). The length of the CDR3 is 13 residues. CDR1 and CDR2 (germline): LNHDA, SQIVND (reference sequence). Trimming took off 8 bases at V and 0 bases at J, with 8 bases between the two ends. CDR3 loop: CASPGVSNQPQHF. The CDR3, as DNA: TGTGCCAGTCCAGGGGTTAGCAATCAGCCCCAGCATTTT.

V is TRBV5-1 and J is TRBJ2-7, with TRBD2 identical over 11 bases. The CDR3 contains 14 residues. The V gene's germline CDR1 is SGHRS and CDR2 YFSETQ. The V segment lost 2 bases and the J segment 4 bases; nucleotides outside the gene matches: 2. CDR3 protein: CASSFGTSGYEQYF. The CDR3 DNA is TGCGCCAGCAGCTTCGGGACTAGCGGATACGAGCAGTACTTC. The complete variable domain, with remaining parts taken from reference TRBV5-1 and TRBJ2-7, reads KAGVTQTPRYLIKTRGQQVTLSCSPISGHRSVSWYQQTPGQGLQFLFEYFSETQRNKGNFPGRFSGRQFSNSRSEMNVSTLELGDSALYLCASSFGTSGYEQYFGPGTRLTVT.

There are a few counts of this clone. This chain links TRBV10-2 with TRBJ2-1; 8 bases fit TRBD1. Germline V gives CDR1 WSHSY, CDR2 SAAADI. Germline trimming cut 6 bases from V and 0 bases from J; bases unmatched to any gene: 7. CDR3 length: 16 residues. In nucleotides, the CDR3 is TGCGCCAGCAGAGAAACAGGGGGGAGCTCCTACAATGAGCAGTTCTTC. As protein: CASRETGGSSYNEQFF.

The rearrangement links TRBV7-8 to TRBJ2-7; D is unresolved. V lost 6 bases and J lost 2, with 17 bases in between. The germline CDR1 and CDR2 sequences are SGHVS and FQNEAQ. The CDR3 sequence is 15 residues long. As DNA, the CDR3 is TGTGCCAGCAGTGGTCGGAGAGCGCCAGCCTACGAGCAGTACTTC. Translation: CASSGRRAPAYEQYF.

J is TRBJ2-2 and V is TRBV10-3; tentative D call: TRBD1 (6 bases). The germline V gene has CDR1 ENHRY and CDR2 SYGVKD. V lost 7 bases to trimming and J lost 1 base, with 13 bases between them. The CDR3 is 15 residues long. CDR3 in amino acids: CAINPGHLNTGELFF. For the CDR3, the DNA is TGTGCCATCAATCCGGGACACCTGAACACCGGGGAGCTGTTTTTT.

The chain couples TRBV2 to TRBJ1-5; the D is unclear. Germline CDR1 and CDR2: SNHLY and FYNNEI. V was clipped by 4 bases and J by 3 bases, with 13 bases between them. The CDR3 runs 15 residues. In nucleotides, the CDR3 is TGTGCCAGCAGTGTTAGTAGCAGCATCAATCAGCCCCAGCATTTT. It specifies CASSVSSSINQPQHF.

The CDR3 DNA follows: TGTGCCATCCCCTGGGGAGAGGGCCTATACGAGCAGTACTTC. Its protein product is CAIPWGEGLYEQYF. This chain uses TRBV27 with TRBJ2-7; D is perhaps TRBD2 (5 bases). V lost 10 bases, J lost 4 bases, and 20 bases lay in between. The CDR3 extends over 14 amino acids. Germline V gene sequence: CDR1 MNHEY, CDR2 SMNVEV (reference sequence).

The chain recombines TRBV6-5 with TRBJ2-1; tentatively, D is TRBD2 (5 bases). Trimming shortened V by 10 bases and J by 1 base, and 14 bases separated the two germline ends. The germline V gene encodes CDR1 MNHEY and CDR2 SVGAGI. The CDR3 is 14 residues long. Written as DNA, the CDR3 is TGTGCCACCCAAAGTGGGAGTTCCTACAATGAGCAGTTCTTC. Residues: CATQSGSSYNEQFF.

The chain carries TRBV2 and TRBJ1-5; D is unclear. CDR3 length equals 13 residues. V shed 5 bases and J shed 4 bases, with 9 bases lying between them. Germline-derived CDR1 and CDR2 are SNHLY and FYNNEI. CDR3 sequence: CASSSELNQPQHF. The CDR3 nucleotides read TGTGCCAGCAGTTCTGAACTGAATCAGCCCCAGCATTTT.

The rearrangement links TRBV19 to TRBJ2-5, with TRBD2 identical over 10 bases. The CDR3 runs 14 residues. The V gene end was trimmed by 5 bases and the J gene end by 3 bases; junction bases not matched to a gene: 3. Germline-derived CDR1 and CDR2 are LNHDA and SQIVND (reference sequence). The CDR3 coding sequence is TGTGCCAGTAGTCATCTAGCGGGGGAAGAGACCCAGTACTTC. It yields the protein CASSHLAGEETQYF. Complete variable domain (other parts from reference TRBV19 and TRBJ2-5): DGGITQSPKYLFRKEGQNVTLSCEQNLNHDAMYWYRQDPGQGLRLIYYSQIVNDFQKGDIAEGYSVSREKKESFPLTVTSAQKNPTAFYLCASSHLAGEETQYFGPGTRLLVL.

There are a few counts of this clone. The rearrangement joins TRBV5-8 to TRBJ1-4, with 10 bases matching TRBD1. Trimming cost V 2 bases and J 9 bases; bases outside gene matches: 4. Per the germline V gene, CDR1 is SGHTS and CDR2 is YDEGEE. The CDR3 runs to 14 residues. The CDR3 DNA sequence: TGTGCCAGCAGCTTAGGACAGGGGGTCAAAAAACTGTTTTTT. Its translation: CASSLGQGVKKLFF. Together with reference TRBV5-8 and TRBJ1-4, the CDR3 gives the full variable domain: EAGVTQSPTHLIKTRGQQATLRCSPISGHTSVYWYQQALGLGLQFLLWYDEGEERNRGNFPPRFSGRQFPNYSSELNVNALELEDSALYLCASSLGQGVKKLFFGSGTQLSVL.

DNA of the CDR3: TGCGCCAGCAGCTTGGACAGGGGAGATACGCAGTATTTT. Translated: CASSLDRGDTQYF. The chain links TRBV5-1 to TRBJ2-3, with 7 bases matching TRBD1. CDR3 length: 13 residues. Germline V gene sequence: CDR1 SGHRS, CDR2 YFSETQ. V was pared by 0 bases and J by 5 bases, with 0 bases of the junction left unmatched.

V usage is TRBV29-1 and J usage is TRBJ1-4, with 9 bases aligning to TRBD1. The V and J ends lost 0 bases and 8 bases, in that order; junction bases with no gene match: 7. The CDR3 sequence is 15 residues long. CDR1 and CDR2 from the germline V gene are SQVTM and ANQGSEA. The CDR3 DNA follows: TGCAGCGTTGAAGAGGGTGGACAGGGGCGGGAAAAACTGTTTTTT. Its protein product is CSVEEGGQGREKLFF.

This rearrangement joins TRBV5-6 to TRBJ2-3; D gene unclear. Germline V gene lookup returns CDR1 SGHDT and CDR2 YYEEEE. The CDR3 consists of 12 residues. Trimming took 4 bases from V and 4 from J, leaving 7 bases between them. Written as DNA, the CDR3 is TGTGCCAGCAGCCTTACGGCAGATACGCAGTATTTT. Protein sequence: CASSLTADTQYF.

This clone has more than one count but fewer than ten. The rearrangement links TRBV7-9 to TRBJ1-1, with a weak D call TRBD1 (6 bases). The CDR3 sequence is 13 residues long. The V end lost 5 bases, the J end lost 3 bases, and 10 bases lay between the germline ends. The germline V gene has CDR1 SEHNR and CDR2 FQNEAQ (reference sequence). The CDR3 region is CASSVQGDTEAFF. CDR3 coding DNA: TGTGCCAGCAGCGTACAGGGAGACACTGAAGCTTTCTTT. Full variable domain (remainder filled in from reference TRBV7-9 and TRBJ1-1): DTGVSQNPRHKITKRGQNVTFRCDPISEHNRLYWYRQTLGQGPEFLTYFQNEAQLEKSRLLSDRFSAERPKGSFSTLEIQRTEQGDSAMYLCASSVQGDTEAFFGQGTRLTVV.

The chain uses TRBV4-2 and TRBJ1-2; D may be TRBD1 (5 bases). Trimming left V 0 bases short and J 8 bases short, with 7 bases between. This CDR3 comprises 12 residues. The V gene's germline CDR1 is LGHNA and CDR2 YNFKEQ. CDR3 residues: CASSQDREGYTF. In nucleotides, the CDR3 is TGTGCCAGCAGCCAAGACAGGGAAGGCTACACCTTC.

The chain recombines TRBV9 with TRBJ2-6; D uncertain. This CDR3 is built from 17 residues. Germline V gene data show CDR1 as SGDLS and CDR2 as YYNGEE. The V end lost 0 bases, the J end lost 1 base, and 11 bases lay between the germline ends. CDR3 in DNA: TGTGCCAGCAGCGTAGGGCGGTTAGCTTCTGGGGCCAACGTCCTGACTTTC. Amino acids: CASSVGRLASGANVLTF.

J is TRBJ2-1 and V is TRBV30, with a weak D call TRBD1 (6 bases). The ends were cut back, 8 bases at V and 0 bases at J, with 14 bases in the middle. Germline-derived CDR1 and CDR2 are GTSNPN and SVGIG (reference sequence). The length of the CDR3 is 14 residues. The DNA of the CDR3 is TGTGCCGGACGAGGGGGAAGCTCCTACAATGAGCAGTTCTTC. It translates to CAGRGGSSYNEQFF. The full variable domain, with the rest looked up from reference TRBV30 and TRBJ2-1, is SQTIHQWPATLVQPVGSPLSLECTVEGTSNPNLYWYRQAAGRGLQLLFYSVGIGQISSEVPQNLSASRPQDRQFILSSKKLLLSDSGFYLCAGRGGSSYNEQFFGPGTRLTVL.